What follows are 11 T cell receptor beta chains derived from one specimen sequenced in a study of blood T cell repertoires in COVID-19. Only in-frame clones appear in the TCRdb table, and some are missing; sequencing was by immunoSEQ multiplex PCR. The sample has 30,000 or so clones; 83% are singletons. The sample was peripheral blood. The receptors come from a man in his fifties with acute or convalescent COVID-19.

Concerning this clone: The same CDR3 can be traced to other DNA sequences in this sample. This rearrangement joins TRBV5-1 to TRBJ1-2; D not resolved. CDR1 and CDR2 (germline): SGHRS, YFSETQ. Trimming took 2 bases from V and 2 from J, leaving 10 bases between them. This CDR3 spans 14 amino acids. This CDR3 reads CASSFGQANYGYTF. The CDR3 DNA sequence: TGCGCCAGCAGCTTTGGGCAGGCGAACTATGGCTACACCTTC.

The chain joins TRBV6-5 to TRBJ1-1, with 11 bases fitting TRBD1. Germline-derived CDR1 and CDR2 are MNHEY and SVGAGI. V was clipped by 0 bases and J by 5 bases; unmatched bases: 5. The CDR3 runs to 16 residues. The DNA for the CDR3 is TGTGCCAGCAGTTACTCCCGGACAGGGGGCAATACTGAAGCTTTCTTT. Its protein product is CASSYSRTGGNTEAFF.

The V and J genes are TRBV29-1 and TRBJ2-5, with TRBD2 matching 8 bases. Germline CDR1 is SQVTM and CDR2 is ANQGSEA. The V and J ends lost 3 bases and 4 bases, in that order; junction bases with no gene match: 10. The length of the CDR3 is 15 residues. The CDR3 DNA sequence: TGCAGCGTTGAGGCTAGCGGGTTTTCTGCAGAGACCCAGTACTTC. Its translation: CSVEASGFSAETQYF.

The rearrangement links TRBV27 to TRBJ1-2; a possible D gene is TRBD1 (5 bases). Trimming shortened V by 6 bases and J by 5 bases, and 16 bases separated the two germline ends. The CDR3 runs 14 residues. Germline V gene data show CDR1 as MNHEY and CDR2 as SMNVEV (reference sequence). The CDR3 nucleotides read TGTGCCAGCAGCCGGGTAGGGGCTGAGTATGGCTACACCTTC. Protein product: CASSRVGAEYGYTF.

This chain joins TRBV7-9 and TRBJ2-3, with 13 bases that match TRBD2. Germline loops: CDR1 SEHNR, CDR2 FQNEAQ (reference sequence). The CDR3 extends over 17 amino acids. Trimming removed 5 bases from V and 3 bases from J; junction bases left unmatched: 8. The CDR3 spells CASSGPGTSGKTDTQYF. DNA of the CDR3: TGTGCCAGCAGCGGTCCCGGGACTAGCGGGAAAACAGATACGCAGTATTTT.

This chain uses TRBV13 with TRBJ1-3; D unclear. V lost 1 base to trimming and J lost 4 bases, with 5 bases between them. From germline, CDR1 is PRHDT and CDR2 FYEKMQ (reference sequence). There are 13 residues in the CDR3. For the CDR3, the DNA is TGTGCCAGCAGCTTAGATCGGGGAAACACCATATATTTT. Translation: CASSLDRGNTIYF.

The gene calls are TRBV6-5 and TRBJ2-4; D is possibly TRBD1 (6 bases). The CDR3 totals 13 residues. V was clipped by 6 bases and J by 8 bases, with 14 bases between them. CDR1 is MNHEY, CDR2 SVGAGI, per germline. DNA for the CDR3: TGTGCCAGCAGCCAGGGGTACCGGGACATTCAGTACTTC. Its protein is CASSQGYRDIQYF.

The chain employs TRBV6-2 or TRBV6-3 and TRBJ1-5, with 8 bases identical to TRBD1. Germline CDR1 MNHEY, CDR2 SVGEGT. The CDR3 spans 15 residues. The V gene end was trimmed by 6 bases and the J gene end by 4 bases; junction bases not matched to a gene: 8. The CDR3 DNA reads TGTGCCAGCAGCCTAGAGCAGGGGGCGAATCAGCCCCAGCATTTT. Amino acids: CASSLEQGANQPQHF.

This clone was picked up a small number of times. DNA of the CDR3: TGCAGCGCGTACGAATATAGCGGGAGGCGCGAGCAGTACTTC. Residues: CSAYEYSGRREQYF. V is TRBV29-1 and J is TRBJ2-7, with 10 bases aligning to TRBD2. The J segment lost 6 bases and the V segment lost 7 bases, leaving 12 bases of the junction unmatched. The CDR3 contains 14 residues. CDR1 and CDR2 (germline): SQVTM, ANQGSEA.

This sequence joins TRBV19 and TRBJ2-1, with TRBD2 matching over 8 bases. The CDR3 is 15 amino acids. Trimming at V came to 5 bases and at J to 0 bases, leaving 3 bases not matched to a gene. Germline V gene sequence: CDR1 LNHDA, CDR2 SQIVND (reference sequence). For the CDR3, the DNA is TGTGCCAGTAGTCCGACTAGCGTCTCCTACAATGAGCAGTTCTTC. This sequence encodes CASSPTSVSYNEQFF.

V is TRBV21-1 and J is TRBJ1-5. TRBV21-1 is assigned pseudogene status. The CDR3 loop spans 16 amino acids. The CDR3 sequence: CASSNSFEGNGRPQHF. The CDR3 nucleotides are TGTGCCAGCAGCAACTCCTTTGAGGGTAACGGTCGGCCCCAGCATTTT.